A selection of T cell receptor beta chains follows, all from one sample in a study of OX40 agonist ivuxolimab in advanced cancers. Clones were read by immunoSEQ multiplex PCR, and TCRdb kept only the in-frame ones, dropping some. The data contain 30,000 to 40,000 clones, about 82% of them singletons. Sequencing used CD4+ or CD8+ T cells sorted from blood, obtained in a trial of the OX40 agonist ivuxolimab. These receptors all stem from an adult with an advanced solid tumor such as melanoma, head and neck, liver or kidney cancer. CDR3s include the opening cysteine and the closing phenylalanine or tryptophan. Fields, in order: J gene, CDR3 length, V gene, clone size, D gene, CDR3 protein, CDR3 DNA. A D gene is named only where the DNA matches it firmly. Clone size appears in some rows only: once, few, many, or a class for an expanded clone.

TRBJ1-6 15 TRBV19 few NA CASSISMVLDSPLHF TGTGCCAGTAGTATCTCGATGGTCTTGGATTCACCCCTCCACTTT
TRBJ2-7 12 TRBV9 NA NA CASSTDTYEQYF TGTGCCAGCAGTACCGACACCTACGAGCAGTACTTC
TRBJ1-5 12 TRBV4-1 NA NA CASSQLNQPQHF TGCGCCAGCAGCCAGCTCAATCAGCCCCAGCATTTT
TRBJ1-1 13 TRBV28 NA TRBD1 CASRRTGGTEAFF TGTGCCAGCAGAAGGACAGGGGGCACTGAAGCTTTCTTT
TRBJ2-3 16 TRBV9 NA TRBD1 CASSVSRGPKGNTQYF TGTGCCAGCAGCGTGAGTAGGGGGCCGAAAGGTAATACGCAGTATTTT
TRBJ1-1 14 TRBV6-6 once NA CASSLDTGITEAFF TGTGCCAGCAGCCTCGACACGGGGATTACTGAAGCTTTCTTT
TRBJ2-5 15 TRBV19 NA TRBD1 CASTWGRGQGETQYF TGTGCCAGTACCTGGGGAAGGGGGCAGGGAGAGACCCAGTACTTC
TRBJ2-7 14 TRBV30 NA NA CAWSTGTGAYEQYF TGTGCCTGGAGTACAGGGACGGGCGCCTACGAGCAGTACTTC
TRBJ2-1 15 TRBV25-1 once TRBD2 CASSDATSGNNEQFF TGTGCCAGCAGTGACGCTACTAGCGGAAACAATGAGCAGTTCTTC
TRBJ1-1 15 TRBV5-4 many TRBD1 CASSWGAGGNTEAFF TGTGCCAGCAGCTGGGGGGCAGGGGGAAACACTGAAGCTTTCTTT
TRBJ2-1 15 TRBV27 NA TRBD2 CASRLVAGGTNEQFF TGTGCCAGCAGGCTGGTAGCGGGAGGAACGAATGAGCAGTTCTTC
TRBJ2-3 15 TRBV11-3 NA TRBD2 CASSPRTSDTDTQYF TGTGCCAGCAGCCCCAGGACTAGCGACACAGATACGCAGTATTTT
TRBJ2-2 18 TRBV4-3 NA TRBD2 CASSQGDQRGVLTGELFF TGCGCCAGCAGCCAGGGGGACCAGCGGGGGGTCCTCACCGGGGAGCTGTTTTTT
TRBJ1-2 13 TRBV30 NA NA CAWSVTDGDGYTF TGTGCCTGGAGTGTGACGGACGGCGATGGCTACACCTTC
TRBJ2-2 12 TRBV7-9 NA NA CASSADTGELFF TGTGCCAGCAGCGCGGACACCGGGGAGCTGTTTTTT
TRBJ2-3 16 TRBV7-9 NA NA CASSYPPGPDMGTQYF TGTGCCAGCAGCTACCCGCCGGGGCCGGACATGGGTACGCAGTATTTT
TRBJ2-1 15 TRBV2 NA TRBD2 CASMGPAGLRDEQFF TGTGCCAGCATGGGTCCAGCGGGACTGAGGGATGAGCAGTTCTTC
TRBJ2-5 13 TRBV29-1 NA NA CSVDEPNQETQYF TGCAGCGTTGATGAACCTAACCAAGAGACCCAGTACTTC
TRBJ1-6 13 TRBV11-3 few NA CASSLRGNSPLHF TGTGCCAGCAGCCTAAGAGGGAATTCACCCCTCCACTTT
TRBJ1-1 14 TRBV19 NA TRBD1 CASSILTGDTEAFF TGTGCCAGTAGTATCTTGACAGGGGATACTGAAGCTTTCTTT
TRBJ2-7 14 TRBV19 NA NA CASSIVEGVDEQYF TGTGCCAGTAGTATAGTTGAGGGAGTAGACGAGCAGTACTTC
TRBJ1-1 13 TRBV10-3 NA TRBD1 CAIWAGQGSPAFF TGTGCCATCTGGGCGGGACAGGGGTCCCCTGCTTTCTTT
TRBJ1-1 14 TRBV5-5 NA NA CASSLEPVNTEAFF TGTGCCAGCAGCTTGGAACCAGTGAACACTGAAGCTTTCTTT
TRBJ1-1 14 TRBV6-5 NA NA CASSYSDLSGEAFF TGTGCCAGCAGTTACTCGGACTTGTCAGGGGAAGCTTTCTTT
TRBJ1-6 14 TRBV6-5 NA NA CASRSGQYNSPLHF TGTGCCAGCAGAAGCGGACAGTATAATTCACCCCTCCACTTT
TRBJ1-2 16 TRBV15 NA TRBD1 CATSTGPGQGTHGYTF TGTGCCACCAGCACGGGCCCGGGACAGGGGACTCATGGCTACACCTTC
TRBJ2-7 13 TRBV11-2 NA NA CASRQTGFYEQYF TGTGCCAGCAGACAAACAGGGTTCTACGAGCAGTACTTC
TRBJ2-1 16 TRBV11-2 NA TRBD2 CASSETSGAGEGEQFF TGTGCCAGCAGCGAGACTAGCGGGGCTGGGGAAGGTGAGCAGTTCTTC
TRBJ1-1 13 TRBV6-5 NA NA CASSSPGWAEAFF TGTGCCAGCAGTTCCCCAGGGTGGGCTGAAGCTTTCTTT
TRBJ1-2 15 TRBV7-9 few NA CASSLATEYNYGYTF TGTGCCAGCAGCTTAGCGACAGAATATAACTATGGCTACACCTTC
TRBJ2-7 12 TRBV5-1 NA NA CASSLRGEEQYF TGCGCCAGCAGCTTGCGGGGAGAAGAGCAGTACTTC
TRBJ2-5 17 TRBV25-1 NA TRBD2 CASSEFSLREGRETQYF TGTGCCAGCAGTGAATTTTCTCTGCGGGAGGGGCGAGAGACCCAGTACTTC
TRBJ1-1 12 TRBV4-1 NA TRBD1 CASSQEQGASFF TGCGCCAGCAGCCAAGAACAGGGGGCGTCTTTCTTT
TRBJ1-2 13 TRBV2 once NA CASSDPGNYGYTF TGTGCCAGCAGTGACCCAGGGAACTATGGCTACACCTTC
TRBJ2-5 12 TRBV6-5 NA NA CASSVGGLTQYF TGTGCCAGCAGTGTAGGAGGCCTAACCCAGTACTTC